The clone carrying this T cell receptor (beta chain) was counted between two and nine times. The antigen is unknown. The CDR3 runs to 15 residues. V was pared by 5 bases and J by 1 base, with 6 bases of the junction left unmatched. The sample comes from a study of T cell repertoires in cytomegalovirus infection. At the level of the study: A matching HLA type, together with CMV infection, was signaled by public TCR beta signatures. Study-level results: Cumulative frequency (of public TCR beta family members) identified carriers of CMV plus the relevant HLA. Across the ex vivo response, the dominant clonotypes were HLA-C-restricted CMV-specific TCR beta clonotypes.

TCRdb re-analysed the reads in MiXCR, keeping a single row per CDR3 protein. Of approximately 100,000 distinct CDR3 sequences in the sample, less than 25% were seen once. Sequencing was done on a sample of CD8+ T cells from PBMCs. The receptor's source is a human donor in good health (CMV status not recorded). Some clones in this sample may be carry-over from other donors' samples. The chain carries TRBV12-3 or TRBV12-4 and TRBJ2-7, with 9 bases that match TRBD2. The CDR3 sequence: CASSMTSGDSYEQYF. The CDR3 bases are TGTGCCAGCAGTATGACTAGCGGAGATTCCTACGAGCAGTACTTC.